This record concerns one TCR beta chain sequence. Its binding antigen is unknown. No base quality values were provided; no much bigger clone lies one nucleotide off. CDR1 and CDR2 (MNHEY, SVGAGI) derive from the germline V gene. Trimming costs V 7 bases and J 4 bases, and their ends lie 12 bases apart. The CDR3 holds 13 amino acids from the cysteine to the phenylalanine. Kept here is only the CDR3 DNA, which spans 39 bases and is read in frame from base 1. PBMCs were isolated by Ficoll-Paque density gradient centrifugation. This sample was taken from a study of T-cell memory formation after mild COVID-19 (dated by TCRdb to the early 2020s). Study-level background: TCR sequence clusters from the two donors were found to be largely donor specific. T-cell clones expanding and contracting after mild COVID-19 in a couple of donors were tracked by longitudinal TCRalpha and TCRbeta repertoire sequencing. The cohort comprised two young, previously healthy adult volunteers, one female and one male. The research as a whole found: Clones that contracted from day 15 to 85 showed balanced CD4/CD8 phenotypes, whereas a second wave of clones that expanded from day 15 to 37 leaned towards CD4+. The second-wave clones that peaked on day 37 were not confirmed to be SARS-CoV-2 specific. The study included only a couple of mild cases, and larger cohorts that include severe cases with pre-infection samples were judged to be necessary. Contracting CD4+ clones were located mainly in the CM and EM memory subsets, whereas CD8+ clones were found to be enriched in EMRA. Some responding clones were detected in pre-infection memory, which suggested that pre-existing cross-reactive memory T cells had joined the SARS-CoV-2 response.

The reads were generated on an Illumina NovaSeq 6000. TCRalpha and TCRbeta cDNA libraries were built by 5'RACE with constant-segment primers, adding sample barcodes and unique molecular identifiers. RNA was extracted from every sample with Trizol reagent. The libraries were amplified in two PCR steps, and the second step added a second sample barcode and Illumina TruSeq adapters. Sequencing of the libraries was done on an Illumina NovaSeq, producing 2 x 150 bp paired-end reads. Turning to the authors' computational methods: With migec v1.2.7, reads were demultiplexed and then collapsed into UMI-guided consensus sequences. Using mixcr v2.1.11, the UMI consensuses were aligned to TRA and TRB V and J templates and assembled into clonotypes. A clonotype was counted as expanded or contracted only when both edgeR and NoisET called the clonotype significant, with the noise models trained on biological replicates. For edgeR calls, the cutoffs were a false discovery rate-adjusted p below 0.01 and a log2 fold-change threshold of 1. As an exploratory analysis of dynamics, max-normalized trajectories of the 1000 most abundant clonotypes were examined with PCA combined with hierarchical clustering. The CD4 or CD8 phenotype of responding clones was assigned using the separately sequenced CD4+ and CD8+ repertoires. The public reads were reanalyzed by TCRdb: fastp trimming at Q25, MiXCR alignment, in-frame beta chains only. Each CDR3 protein appears once, grouped with its most common genes and DNA. The V and J calls come from TCRdb's annotation, not from the publication. Recorded for this sample are about 340,000 distinct CDR3 sequences; roughly an eighth of them occurred a single time. The ten most abundant clones make up about 22% of the sample.

The TCR sequence derives from a man aged 18 to 35 who had mild COVID-19 (a few samples of this study predate the infection). The sample titles of this study are shuffled in the database, so cell type and time point are left out; the donor was told from shared clones. The chain links TRBV6-5 with TRBJ2-3, with the D call perhaps TRBD1 or TRBD2, each one matching 5 bases. The specimen sequenced was PBMCs or a T cell subset sorted from them (not recorded which). This receptor has the CDR3 CASTDLGADTQYF. The sequence in DNA is TGTGCCAGCACAGACCTGGGGGCAGATACGCAGTATTTT.